This T cell receptor beta chain was recorded in a study of regulatory T cells in long-lasting Graves disease. The time point is: newly diagnosed GD, antithyroid drugs for less than 3 months. The TCR library was made from RNA that had been extracted from PBMCs in TRIzol. As collected, the peripheral blood samples measured about 9.2 milliliters each and went into EDTA tubes. Trimming removed 8 bases from V and 0 bases from J, with 15 bases in between. CDR3 length equals 15 residues. The germline V gene has CDR1 SGHAT and CDR2 FQNNGV. According to the study, TCR beta libraries were built with iRepertoire HTBI primers and CDR3-region Arm-PCR. TCRdb ran MiXCR on the multiplex PCR reads and lists one entry per CDR3 protein. Of more than 300,000 distinct CDR3 sequences in the sample, 12% were seen once. This clonotype was seen ten or more times. This sample also appeared in a second study, on T cells in Graves' hyperthyroidism and ophthalmopathy.

Sample: peripheral blood mononuclear cells (PBMCs), taken at new diagnosis, from a patient treated with antithyroid drugs. The chain uses TRBV11-2 and TRBJ2-3; D unclear. This sequence originates from a woman under 30 with Graves disease. The CDR3 bases are TGTGCCAGCGGCCTTGATGGTAGTAGCACAGATACGCAGTATTTT. It yields the protein CASGLDGSSTDTQYF.